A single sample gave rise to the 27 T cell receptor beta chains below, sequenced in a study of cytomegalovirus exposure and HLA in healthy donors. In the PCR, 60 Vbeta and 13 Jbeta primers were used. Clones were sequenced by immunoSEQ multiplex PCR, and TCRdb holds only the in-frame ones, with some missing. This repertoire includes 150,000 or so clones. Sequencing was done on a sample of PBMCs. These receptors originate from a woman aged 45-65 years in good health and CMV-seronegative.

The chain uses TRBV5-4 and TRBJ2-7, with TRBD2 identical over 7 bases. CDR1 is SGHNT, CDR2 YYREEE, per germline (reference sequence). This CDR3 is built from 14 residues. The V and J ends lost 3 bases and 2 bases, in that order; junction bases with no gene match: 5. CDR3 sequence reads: CASSSRGGTYEQYF. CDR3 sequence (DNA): TGTGCCAGCAGCTCAAGGGGAGGGACCTACGAGCAGTACTTC.

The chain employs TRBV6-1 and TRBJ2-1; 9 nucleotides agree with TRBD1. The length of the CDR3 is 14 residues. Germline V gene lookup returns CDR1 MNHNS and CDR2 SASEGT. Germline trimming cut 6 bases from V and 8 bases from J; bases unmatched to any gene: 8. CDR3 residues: CASSRDRVIHEQFF. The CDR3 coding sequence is TGTGCCAGCAGCCGGGACAGGGTAATCCATGAGCAGTTCTTC.

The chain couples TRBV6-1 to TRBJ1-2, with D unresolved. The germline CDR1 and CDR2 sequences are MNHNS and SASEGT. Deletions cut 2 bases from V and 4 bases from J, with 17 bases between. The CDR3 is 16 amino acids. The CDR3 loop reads CASSEKAGSEGYGYTF. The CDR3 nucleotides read TGTGCCAGCAGTGAAAAGGCAGGATCAGAGGGCTATGGCTACACCTTC.

CDR3 in DNA: TGTGCCAGCAGCTCAGCGACAGGTGGAGGCTACACCTTC. It yields the protein CASSSATGGGYTF. The chain is built from TRBV7-2 and TRBJ1-2; TRBD1 is a possible D gene (6 bases). CDR1 is SGHTA and CDR2 is FQGNSA in the germline V gene. Trimming removed 4 bases from V and 8 bases from J, with 14 bases in between. The CDR3 runs to 13 residues.

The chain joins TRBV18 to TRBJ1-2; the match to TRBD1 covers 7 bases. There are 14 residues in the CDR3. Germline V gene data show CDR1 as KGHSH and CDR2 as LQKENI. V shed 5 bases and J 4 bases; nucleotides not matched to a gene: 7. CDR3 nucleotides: TGTGCCAGCTCATTCGGACAGGCCCCCTATGGCTACACCTTC. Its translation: CASSFGQAPYGYTF.

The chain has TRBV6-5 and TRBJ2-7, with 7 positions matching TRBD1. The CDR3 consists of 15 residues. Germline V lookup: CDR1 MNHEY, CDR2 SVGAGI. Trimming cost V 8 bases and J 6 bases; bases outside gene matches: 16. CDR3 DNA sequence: TGTGCCAGCCGAACCACGGGCAGGGGGATTTCCGAGCAGTACTTC. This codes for CASRTTGRGISEQYF.

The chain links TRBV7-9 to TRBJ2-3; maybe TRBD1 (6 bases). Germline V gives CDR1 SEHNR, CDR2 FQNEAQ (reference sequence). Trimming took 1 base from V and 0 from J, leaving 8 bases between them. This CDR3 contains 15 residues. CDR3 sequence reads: CASSLGGLSTDTQYF. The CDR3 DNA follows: TGTGCCAGCAGCTTAGGGGGGCTGAGCACAGATACGCAGTATTTT.

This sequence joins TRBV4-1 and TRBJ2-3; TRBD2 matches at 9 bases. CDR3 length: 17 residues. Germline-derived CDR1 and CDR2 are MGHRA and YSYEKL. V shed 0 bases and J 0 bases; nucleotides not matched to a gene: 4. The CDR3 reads CASSQDSTSGSTDTQYF. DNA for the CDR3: TGCGCCAGCAGCCAAGATAGTACTAGCGGGAGCACAGATACGCAGTATTTT.

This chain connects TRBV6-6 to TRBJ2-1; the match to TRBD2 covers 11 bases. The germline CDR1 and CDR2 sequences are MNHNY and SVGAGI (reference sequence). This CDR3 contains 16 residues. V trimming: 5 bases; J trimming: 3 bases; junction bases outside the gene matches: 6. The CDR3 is CASSLRLAGLYNEQFF. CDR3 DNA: TGTGCCAGCAGTCTCCGACTAGCGGGGCTCTACAATGAGCAGTTCTTC.

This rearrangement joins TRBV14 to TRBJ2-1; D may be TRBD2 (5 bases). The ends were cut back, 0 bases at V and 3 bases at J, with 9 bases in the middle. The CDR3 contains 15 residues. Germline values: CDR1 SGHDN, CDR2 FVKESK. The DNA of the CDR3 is TGTGCCAGCAGCCAAGATCATGCGGGCTACAATGAGCAGTTCTTC. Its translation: CASSQDHAGYNEQFF.

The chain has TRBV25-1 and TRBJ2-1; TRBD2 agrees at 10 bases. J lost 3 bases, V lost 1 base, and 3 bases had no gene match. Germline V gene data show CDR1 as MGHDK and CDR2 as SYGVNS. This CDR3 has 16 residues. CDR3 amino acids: CASSEWSSGSYNEQFF. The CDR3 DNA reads TGTGCCAGCAGTGAATGGTCTAGCGGGAGCTACAATGAGCAGTTCTTC.

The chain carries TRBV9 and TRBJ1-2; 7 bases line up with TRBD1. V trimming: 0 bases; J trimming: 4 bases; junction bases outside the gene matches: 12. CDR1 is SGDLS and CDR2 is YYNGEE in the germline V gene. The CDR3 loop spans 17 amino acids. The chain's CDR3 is CASSVGGQPPLSYGYTF. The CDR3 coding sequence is TGTGCCAGCAGCGTAGGGGGACAGCCTCCGCTTTCCTATGGCTACACCTTC.

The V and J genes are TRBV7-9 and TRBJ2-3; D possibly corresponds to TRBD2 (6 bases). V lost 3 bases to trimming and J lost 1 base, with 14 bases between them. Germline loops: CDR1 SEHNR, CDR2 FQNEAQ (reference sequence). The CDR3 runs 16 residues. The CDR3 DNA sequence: TGTGCCAGCAGCTTGGAAACTAGCTATGGCACAGATACGCAGTATTTT. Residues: CASSLETSYGTDTQYF.

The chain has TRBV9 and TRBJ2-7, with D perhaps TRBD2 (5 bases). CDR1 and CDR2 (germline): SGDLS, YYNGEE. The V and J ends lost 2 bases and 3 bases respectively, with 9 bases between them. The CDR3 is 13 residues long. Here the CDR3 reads CASSVGLHYEQYF. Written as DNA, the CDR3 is TGTGCCAGCAGCGTTGGACTGCACTACGAGCAGTACTTC.

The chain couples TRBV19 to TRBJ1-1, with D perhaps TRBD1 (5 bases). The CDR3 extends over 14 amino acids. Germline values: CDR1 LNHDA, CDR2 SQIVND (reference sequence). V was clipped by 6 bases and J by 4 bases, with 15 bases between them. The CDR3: CASRSQGIFTEAFF. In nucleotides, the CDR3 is TGTGCCAGTAGGTCCCAGGGAATATTCACTGAAGCTTTCTTT.

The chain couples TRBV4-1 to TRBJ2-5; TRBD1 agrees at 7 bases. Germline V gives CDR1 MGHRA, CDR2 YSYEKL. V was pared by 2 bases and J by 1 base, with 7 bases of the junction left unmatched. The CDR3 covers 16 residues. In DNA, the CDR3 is TGCGCCAGCAGCCAACCACTCAGGGGGTCCCAAGAGACCCAGTACTTC. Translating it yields CASSQPLRGSQETQYF.

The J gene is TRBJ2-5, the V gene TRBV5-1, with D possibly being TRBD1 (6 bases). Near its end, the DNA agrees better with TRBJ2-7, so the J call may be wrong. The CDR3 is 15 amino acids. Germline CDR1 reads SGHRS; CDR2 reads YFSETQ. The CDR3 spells CASSPPQGISYEQYF. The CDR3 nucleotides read TGCGCCAGCAGCCCACCCCAGGGGATATCCTACGAGCAGTACTTC.

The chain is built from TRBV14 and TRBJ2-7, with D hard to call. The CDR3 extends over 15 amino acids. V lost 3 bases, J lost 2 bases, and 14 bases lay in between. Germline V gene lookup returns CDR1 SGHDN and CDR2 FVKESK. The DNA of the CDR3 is TGTGCCAGCAGCCAGCGACTCAAACCCCCCTACGAGCAGTACTTC. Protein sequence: CASSQRLKPPYEQYF.

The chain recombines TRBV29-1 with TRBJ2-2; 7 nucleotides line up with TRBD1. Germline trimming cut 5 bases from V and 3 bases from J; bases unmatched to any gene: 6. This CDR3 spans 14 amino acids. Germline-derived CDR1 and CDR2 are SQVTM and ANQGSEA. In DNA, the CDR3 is TGCAGCGTTAGAAGGGGGCCGGACACCGGGGAGCTGTTTTTT. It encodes CSVRRGPDTGELFF.

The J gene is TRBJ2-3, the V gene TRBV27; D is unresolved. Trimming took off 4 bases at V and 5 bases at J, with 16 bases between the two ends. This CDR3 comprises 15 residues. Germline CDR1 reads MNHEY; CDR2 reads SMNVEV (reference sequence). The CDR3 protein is CASSSQSGLGDTQYF. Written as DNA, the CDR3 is TGTGCCAGCAGTTCCCAATCCGGTCTCGGAGATACGCAGTATTTT.

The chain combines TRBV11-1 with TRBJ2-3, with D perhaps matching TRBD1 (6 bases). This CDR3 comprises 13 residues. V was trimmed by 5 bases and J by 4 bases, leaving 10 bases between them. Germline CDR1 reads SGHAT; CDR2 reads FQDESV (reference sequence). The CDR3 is CASSVPGADTQYF. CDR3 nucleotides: TGTGCCAGCAGCGTCCCAGGGGCAGATACGCAGTATTTT.

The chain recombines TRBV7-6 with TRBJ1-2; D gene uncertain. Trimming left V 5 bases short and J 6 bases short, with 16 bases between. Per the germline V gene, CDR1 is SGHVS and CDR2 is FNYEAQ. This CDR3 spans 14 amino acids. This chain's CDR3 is CASSLGGGSDGYTF. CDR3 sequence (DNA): TGTGCCAGCAGCCTAGGCGGCGGGAGTGATGGCTACACCTTC.

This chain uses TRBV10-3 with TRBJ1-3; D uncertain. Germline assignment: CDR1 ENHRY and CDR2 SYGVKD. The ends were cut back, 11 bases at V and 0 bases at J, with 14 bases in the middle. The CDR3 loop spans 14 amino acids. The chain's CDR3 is CAPIEASSGNTIYF. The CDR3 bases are TGTGCCCCCATAGAGGCAAGCTCTGGAAACACCATATATTTT.

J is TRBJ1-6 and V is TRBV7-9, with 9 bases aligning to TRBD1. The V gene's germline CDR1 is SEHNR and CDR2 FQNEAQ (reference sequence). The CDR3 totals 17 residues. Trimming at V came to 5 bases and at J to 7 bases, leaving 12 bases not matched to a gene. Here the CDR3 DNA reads TGTGCCAGCAGCCAGGGACAGGGAGTATCCCTGAATTCACCCCTCCACTTT. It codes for CASSQGQGVSLNSPLHF.

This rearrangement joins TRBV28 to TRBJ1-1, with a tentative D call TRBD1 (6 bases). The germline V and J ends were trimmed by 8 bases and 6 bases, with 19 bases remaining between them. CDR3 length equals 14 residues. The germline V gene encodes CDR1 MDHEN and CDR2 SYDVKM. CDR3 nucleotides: TGTGCCAGCTTGGCTACGCCAGGGGTAGCTGAAGCTTTCTTT. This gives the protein CASLATPGVAEAFF.

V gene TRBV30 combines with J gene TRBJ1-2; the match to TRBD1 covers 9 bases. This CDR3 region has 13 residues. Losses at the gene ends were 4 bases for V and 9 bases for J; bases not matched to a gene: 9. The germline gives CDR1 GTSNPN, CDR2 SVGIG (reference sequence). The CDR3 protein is CAWNVNGQGSYTF. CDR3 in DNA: TGTGCCTGGAATGTGAACGGACAGGGGAGCTACACCTTC.

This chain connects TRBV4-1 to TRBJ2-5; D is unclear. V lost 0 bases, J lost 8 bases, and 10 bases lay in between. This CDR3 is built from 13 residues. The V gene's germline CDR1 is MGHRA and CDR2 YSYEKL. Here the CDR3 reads CASSQDVSFTQYF. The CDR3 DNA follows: TGCGCCAGCAGCCAAGATGTTTCCTTTACCCAGTACTTC.